This T cell receptor beta chain emerged from a study of blood T cell repertoires in COVID-19. About the research overall: Acute and convalescent COVID-19 specimens originated in the United States, Italy and Spain. PBMCs, B-cell-depleted T cells, or T cells were the source of the cDNA or gDNA that made up the material.

Authors' processing steps: Cell counts per sample came from amplifying reference gene primers. Measured with immunoSEQ multiplex PCR; TCRdb has only the in-frame clones, and not every one. V and J calls and clone size are given by that table; D and trimming were obtained from the DNA. This repertoire shows under 300,000 clones, roughly 81% found once; its top ten account for roughly 4%. This CDR3 has 17 amino acids. Trimming took 3 bases from V and 0 from J; bases not matched to a gene: 12. Germline V gene sequence: CDR1 SQVTM, CDR2 ANQGSEA. Sequenced input: peripheral blood. The sequence was obtained from a man aged 45-65 years with acute or convalescent COVID-19. The genes are TRBV29-1 and TRBJ1-2; 8 nucleotides agree with TRBD1. The CDR3 reads CSVEAMPGQASNYGYTF. The DNA for the CDR3 is TGCAGCGTTGAGGCTATGCCGGGACAGGCGTCTAACTATGGCTACACCTTC.